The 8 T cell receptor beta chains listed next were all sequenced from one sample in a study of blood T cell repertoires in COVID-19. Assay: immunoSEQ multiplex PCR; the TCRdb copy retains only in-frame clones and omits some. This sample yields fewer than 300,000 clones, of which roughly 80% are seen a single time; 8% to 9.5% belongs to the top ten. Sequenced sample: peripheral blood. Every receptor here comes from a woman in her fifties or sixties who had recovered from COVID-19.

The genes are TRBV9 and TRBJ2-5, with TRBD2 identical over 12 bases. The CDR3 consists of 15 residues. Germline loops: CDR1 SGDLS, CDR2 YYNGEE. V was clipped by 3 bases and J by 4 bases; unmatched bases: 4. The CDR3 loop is CASSGTSGKTETQYF. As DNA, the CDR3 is TGTGCCAGCAGCGGGACTAGCGGGAAAACAGAGACCCAGTACTTC.

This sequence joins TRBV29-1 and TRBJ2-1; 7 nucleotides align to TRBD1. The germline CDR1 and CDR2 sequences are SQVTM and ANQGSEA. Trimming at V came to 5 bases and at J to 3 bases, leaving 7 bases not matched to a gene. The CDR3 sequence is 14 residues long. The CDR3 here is CSVQTGTDYNEQFF. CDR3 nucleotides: TGCAGCGTTCAGACCGGGACAGACTACAATGAGCAGTTCTTC.

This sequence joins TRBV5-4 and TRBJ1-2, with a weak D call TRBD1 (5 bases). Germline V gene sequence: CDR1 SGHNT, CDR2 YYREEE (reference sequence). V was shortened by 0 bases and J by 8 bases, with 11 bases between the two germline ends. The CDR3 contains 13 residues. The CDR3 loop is CASSLAGQGGYTF. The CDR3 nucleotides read TGTGCCAGCAGCTTGGCCGGGCAGGGCGGCTACACCTTC.

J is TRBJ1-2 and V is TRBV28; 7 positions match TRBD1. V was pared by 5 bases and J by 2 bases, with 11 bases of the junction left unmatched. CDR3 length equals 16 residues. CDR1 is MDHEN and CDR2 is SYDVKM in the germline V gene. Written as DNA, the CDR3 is TGTGCCAGCAGTAGTAGTGTGAGGGGGCGGAACTATGGCTACACCTTC. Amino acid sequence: CASSSSVRGRNYGYTF.

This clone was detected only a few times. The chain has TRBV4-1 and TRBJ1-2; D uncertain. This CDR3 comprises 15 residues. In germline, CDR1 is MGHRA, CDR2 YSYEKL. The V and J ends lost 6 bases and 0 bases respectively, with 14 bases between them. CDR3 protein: CASSQLSGTNYGYTF. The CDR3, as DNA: TGCGCCAGCAGTCAGCTGTCGGGGACTAACTATGGCTACACCTTC.

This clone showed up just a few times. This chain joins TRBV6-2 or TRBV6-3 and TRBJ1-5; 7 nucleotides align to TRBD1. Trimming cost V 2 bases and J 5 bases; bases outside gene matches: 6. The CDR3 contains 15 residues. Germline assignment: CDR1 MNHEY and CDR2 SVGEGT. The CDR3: CASSYLGTAYQPQHF. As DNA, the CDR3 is TGTGCCAGCAGTTACCTCGGGACAGCCTATCAGCCCCAGCATTTT.

The CDR3 coding sequence is TGTGCCAGCAGCTTATGGGGGTTAGGACTAGCGTTAGGGGCCAACGTCCTGACTTTC. Protein sequence: CASSLWGLGLALGANVLTF. The V gene is TRBV7-3, the J gene TRBJ2-6; 9 bases are shared with TRBD2. CDR1 is SGHTA and CDR2 is FQGTGA in the germline V gene. Trimming cost V 2 bases and J 4 bases; bases outside gene matches: 12. This CDR3 has 19 amino acids.

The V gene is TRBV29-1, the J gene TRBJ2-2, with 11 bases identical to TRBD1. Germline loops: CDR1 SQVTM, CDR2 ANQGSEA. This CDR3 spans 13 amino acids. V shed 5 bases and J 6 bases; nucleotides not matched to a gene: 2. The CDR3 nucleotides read TGCAGCGTTCTGGGACAGGGGGCCGGGGAGCTGTTTTTT. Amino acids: CSVLGQGAGELFF.